This entry lists 20 T cell receptor beta chains sequenced from one sample in a study of patients and donors after allogeneic stem cell transplantation. TCRdb re-derived calls from the RT-PCR reads in MiXCR, one entry per CDR3 protein. Here the sample spans some 2,000 distinct CDR3 sequences, around 21% being singletons. The sequencing sample was made of blood, either unsorted or a sorted T cell fraction (not recorded which). The receptor source for this set is a human donor who was either an allogeneic HSCT recipient or a stem cell or donor lymphocyte infusion donor (not recorded which). It is not recorded whose cells these are; they may come from a transplant donor.

There are a few counts of this clonotype. The chain joins TRBV5-1 to TRBJ2-1; D is undetermined. The germline V and J ends were trimmed by 2 bases and 9 bases, with 9 bases remaining between them. The CDR3 length is 12 residues. CDR1 and CDR2 (germline): SGHRS, YFSETQ. CDR3 protein: CASSLSGREQFF. CDR3 in DNA: TGCGCCAGCAGCTTATCCGGGCGTGAGCAGTTCTTC.

The chain couples TRBV12-3 or TRBV12-4 to TRBJ2-3; TRBD1 is a possible D gene (5 bases). V lost 7 bases and J 0 bases, leaving 11 bases between the germline ends. CDR3 length: 14 amino acids. The CDR3 DNA reads as TGTGCCAGCAAGACAGCCTTTAGCACAGATACGCAGTATTTT. Translating it yields CASKTAFSTDTQYF.

By proportion, this clonotype is medium-sized. The chain joins TRBV29-1 to TRBJ2-3; D possibly corresponds to TRBD2 (6 bases). The CDR3 is 11 amino acids. Trimming shortened V by 4 bases and J by 7 bases, and 9 bases separated the two germline ends. Germline values: CDR1 SQVTM, CDR2 ANQGSEA. The CDR3 sequence is CSVVGGYTQYF. DNA of the CDR3: TGCAGCGTTGTTGGGGGGTATACGCAGTATTTT.

This clonotype came up a few times. The chain carries TRBV12-3 or TRBV12-4 and TRBJ2-1; D may be TRBD2 (5 bases). Trimming cost V 1 base and J 8 bases, with 9 bases left between them. The length of the CDR3 is 13 residues. CDR3 sequence: CASSLGGFDEQFF. The DNA of the CDR3 is TGTGCCAGCAGTTTAGGAGGGTTCGATGAGCAGTTCTTC.

By its share, this clonotype is medium-sized (0.01 to 0.1%). This sequence joins TRBV29-1 and TRBJ1-5; D possibly corresponds to TRBD1 (5 bases). Germline assignment: CDR1 SQVTM and CDR2 ANQGSEA. V shed 3 bases and J shed 1 base, with 7 bases lying between them. This CDR3 spans 13 amino acids. The CDR3 here is CSVEEGSNQPQHF. The CDR3 nucleotides read TGCAGCGTTGAGGAGGGGAGCAATCAGCCCCAGCATTTT.

This sequence joins TRBV6-5 and TRBJ1-1; 12 bases match TRBD1. Losses at the gene ends were 4 bases for V and 5 bases for J; bases not matched to a gene: 5. CDR3 length: 15 amino acids. The germline V gene encodes CDR1 MNHEY and CDR2 SVGAGI. This CDR3 reads CASSWGQGALTEAFF. The CDR3 nucleotides are TGTGCCAGCAGTTGGGGACAGGGGGCGCTTACTGAAGCTTTCTTT.

This clonotype is judged medium-sized (0.01 to 0.1%). The chain joins TRBV5-4 to TRBJ2-5, with D hard to call. V dropped 6 bases and J dropped 1 base, with 10 bases sitting between them. This CDR3 region has 13 residues. Germline-derived CDR1 and CDR2 are SGHNT and YYREEE (reference sequence). Here the CDR3 DNA reads TGTGCCAGCACCCTTACGGGCCAAGAGACCCAGTACTTC. Amino acid sequence: CASTLTGQETQYF.

V is TRBV10-3 and J is TRBJ2-1; 8 positions match TRBD1. This CDR3 is 14 amino acids long. CDR1 is ENHRY, CDR2 SYGVKD, per germline. The ends lost 6 bases at V and 3 bases at J; junction bases unmatched: 4. The CDR3 DNA reads TGTGCCATCAGGGACAGGGTCCGCTACAATGAGCAGTTCTTC. Translating it yields CAIRDRVRYNEQFF.

The V gene is TRBV11-2, the J gene TRBJ1-2; unclear D gene. Germline CDR1 reads SGHAT; CDR2 reads FQNNGV. The CDR3 spans 14 residues. The germline V and J ends were trimmed by 2 bases and 0 bases, with 7 bases remaining between them. CDR3 amino acids: CASSLTVANYGYTF. In nucleotides, the CDR3 is TGTGCCAGCAGCTTAACAGTAGCTAACTATGGCTACACCTTC.

J is TRBJ2-7 and V is TRBV18; 7 bases fit TRBD2. V lost 3 bases, J lost 3 bases, and 2 bases stayed unmatched. The CDR3 is made up of 13 amino acids. Germline-derived CDR1 and CDR2 are KGHSH and LQKENI. The CDR3 nucleotides are TGTGCCAGCTCACCCGGGACTAACTACGAGCAGTACTTC. This translates into CASSPGTNYEQYF.

The chain uses TRBV11-2 and TRBJ2-1; D uncertain. Germline-derived CDR1 and CDR2 are SGHAT and FQNNGV. The CDR3 runs to 13 residues. V was clipped by 5 bases and J by 4 bases, with 9 bases between them. CDR3 sequence (DNA): TGTGCCAGCAGCACTGAGTTATACAATGAGCAGTTCTTC. Its protein is CASSTELYNEQFF.

The rearrangement joins TRBV20-1 to TRBJ2-7, with D hard to call. There are 14 residues in the CDR3. V lost 7 bases and J lost 5, with 21 bases in between. The germline V gene encodes CDR1 DFQATT and CDR2 SNEGSKA (reference sequence). The CDR3 nucleotides are TGCAGTGGGATAAAGTTTTCGGGTGGGAACGAGCAGTACTTC. Translating gives CSGIKFSGGNEQYF.

The V call is TRBV18, the J call TRBJ1-1, with 7 bases fitting TRBD1. CDR3 length: 14 amino acids. CDR1 is KGHSH, CDR2 LQKENI, per germline. J lost 7 bases, V lost 8 bases, and 13 bases had no gene match. The CDR3, as DNA: TGTGCCAGCGCTCCGGGGGACAGCCCCAGTGAAGCTTTCTTT. Its protein product is CASAPGDSPSEAFF.

V usage is TRBV5-4 and J usage is TRBJ2-7, with 12 bases aligning to TRBD1. Trimming removed 4 bases from V and 6 bases from J; junction bases left unmatched: 11. CDR1 SGHNT and CDR2 YYREEE come from the germline V gene (reference sequence). The CDR3 is made up of 16 amino acids. CDR3 loop: CASSVPPGQGAGEQYF. In DNA, the CDR3 is TGTGCCAGCAGCGTACCTCCGGGACAGGGGGCGGGCGAGCAGTACTTC.

The chain couples TRBV5-1 to TRBJ2-3; 7 bases fit TRBD1. Germline V gives CDR1 SGHRS, CDR2 YFSETQ. Germline trimming cut 5 bases from V and 6 bases from J; bases unmatched to any gene: 12. The CDR3 extends over 15 amino acids. Here the CDR3 reads CASRWTGATKDTQYF. The DNA of the CDR3 is TGCGCCAGCAGATGGACAGGAGCTACTAAGGATACGCAGTATTTT.

V gene TRBV5-1 combines with J gene TRBJ2-3, with 8 bases lining up with TRBD1. CDR1 and CDR2 from the germline V gene are SGHRS and YFSETQ. Unmatched junction bases numbered 0, after V lost 0 bases and J lost 6 bases. CDR3 length: 13 residues. As DNA, the CDR3 is TGCGCCAGCAGCTTGGGACAGGGGGATACGCAGTATTTT. Encoded protein: CASSLGQGDTQYF.

V usage is TRBV30 and J usage is TRBJ1-5; tentatively, D is TRBD1 (5 bases). V gave up 2 bases and J gave up 5 bases, with 10 bases separating them. This CDR3 is built from 13 residues. CDR1 and CDR2 (germline): GTSNPN, SVGIG (reference sequence). The DNA for the CDR3 is TGTGCCTGGAGTCAACGGGGGGATCAGCCCCAGCATTTT. This encodes CAWSQRGDQPQHF.

This clonotype has only a few counts. This chain uses TRBV10-3 with TRBJ1-1; 9 nucleotides align to TRBD1. The CDR3 sequence is 13 residues long. V shed 11 bases and J 4 bases; nucleotides not matched to a gene: 8. CDR1 and CDR2 from the germline V gene are ENHRY and SYGVKD. In DNA form, the CDR3 reads TGTGCCTCCGATGCGGGACAGGGCACTGAAGCTTTCTTT. Translation: CASDAGQGTEAFF.

V is TRBV19 and J is TRBJ2-3; D could derive from TRBD1 or TRBD2 (5 bases each). Deletions cut 11 bases from V and 7 bases from J, with 28 bases between. The CDR3 extends over 16 amino acids. Germline V CDR1 and CDR2: LNHDA, SQIVND (reference sequence). The CDR3 region has the DNA TGTGCCGCCAGTAAGGGGCAGACGGGAAAGTCAAATACGCAGTATTTT. Translation: CAASKGQTGKSNTQYF.

The sample holds a few counts of this clonotype. The J gene is TRBJ1-1, the V gene TRBV29-1, with unresolved D. V lost 2 bases to trimming and J lost 2 bases, with 9 bases between them. This CDR3 is 13 amino acids long. Per germline, CDR1 SQVTM and CDR2 ANQGSEA. DNA for the CDR3: TGCAGCGTTGAATTACAGCCAAACACTGAAGCTTTCTTT. Protein product: CSVELQPNTEAFF. The full variable domain, completed using reference TRBV29-1 and TRBJ1-1, is SAVISQKPSRDICQRGTSLTIQCQVDSQVTMMFWYRQQPGQSLTLIATANQGSEATYESGFVIDKFPISRPNLTFSTLTVSNMSPEDSSIYLCSVELQPNTEAFFGQGTRLTVV.